This T cell receptor beta chain originates from a study of beta chain features in type 1 diabetes. Study context: Cell yields, age and gender were similar between patients and healthy donors. Over all samples combined, 107,917,701 sorted cells were examined.

Trimming took off 4 bases at V and 1 base at J, with 8 bases between the two ends. The CDR3 extends over 13 amino acids. The germline CDR1 and CDR2 sequences are SGDLS and YYNGEE. Study-level results: Compared to healthy donors, patients appeared to have naive, central memory and Treg TCRB repertoires that were more alike.

As every portion of the isolated RNA was reverse transcribed, the sequencing read expressed TCRB transcripts. The repertoire was sequenced with immunoSEQ multiplex PCR; TCRdb's copy has only in-frame clones and lacks some. The data hold about 620,000 clones, with around 15% observed a single time. The single heparinised draw taken from each donor contained around 100 mL of blood on average. About this clone itself: Antigen specificity is unknown.

The rearrangement joins TRBV9 to TRBJ1-1, with D unclear. This receptor was identified in a young man in good health. The sample comprised naive CD4+ T cells from blood. CDR3 nucleotides: TGTGCCAGCAGCTCTGCTGGGAACACTGAAGCTTTCTTT. Translated: CASSSAGNTEAFF.